What follows are 29 T cell receptor beta chains derived from one specimen sequenced in a study of cytomegalovirus exposure and HLA in healthy donors. Sequencing was performed with immunoSEQ multiplex PCR; in TCRdb, only in-frame clones are kept and a portion is missing. The table has 190,000 or so clones, 80% to 85% seen once. Sequencing was performed on PBMCs. These receptors were taken from a young woman in good health and CMV-seropositive.

This chain joins TRBV7-6 and TRBJ2-7; 8 positions agree with TRBD1. V dropped 5 bases and J dropped 4; count of bases not matched to a gene: 4. The germline V gene has CDR1 SGHVS and CDR2 FNYEAQ. The CDR3 totals 13 residues. In DNA form, the CDR3 reads TGTGCCAGCAGCCGGACAGGGCAGTACGAGCAGTACTTC. This gives the protein CASSRTGQYEQYF.

This chain uses TRBV18 with TRBJ1-2; no reliable D call. The CDR3 loop spans 14 amino acids. V shed 6 bases and J shed 8 bases, with 19 bases lying between them. Germline V gene sequence: CDR1 KGHSH, CDR2 LQKENI. The CDR3 reads CASSPGFSRVGYTF. The CDR3 DNA sequence: TGTGCCAGCTCCCCCGGGTTTTCCCGGGTCGGCTACACCTTC.

The table lists this clone with a few counts. The V and J genes are TRBV19 and TRBJ2-7; D unresolved. The V end was cut by 6 bases, the J end by 2 bases, with 17 bases between. This CDR3 spans 15 amino acids. The germline V gene has CDR1 LNHDA and CDR2 SQIVND (reference sequence). The CDR3 nucleotides read TGTGCCAGTAGGACAACCGACAAGACCCCCTACGAGCAGTACTTC. This gives the protein CASRTTDKTPYEQYF.

The CDR3 region is CAWILGSFQPQHF. In nucleotides, the CDR3 is TGTGCCTGGATCTTGGGGAGTTTTCAGCCCCAGCATTTT. J is TRBJ1-5 and V is TRBV30; D ambiguous. The germline gives CDR1 GTSNPN, CDR2 SVGIG (reference sequence). The CDR3 covers 13 residues. The germline V and J ends were trimmed by 4 bases and 6 bases, with 13 bases remaining between them.

V is TRBV27 and J is TRBJ2-5; 9 bases match TRBD1. CDR1 is MNHEY and CDR2 is SMNVEV in the germline V gene (reference sequence). The trim removed 1 base at V and 3 bases at J, leaving 9 bases unmatched. CDR3 length: 17 amino acids. CDR3 sequence reads: CASSLWGQGGPKETQYF. In DNA, the CDR3 is TGTGCCAGCAGTTTATGGGGACAGGGAGGACCGAAAGAGACCCAGTACTTC.

This chain links TRBV4-1 with TRBJ2-2; maybe TRBD1 (6 bases). Per germline, CDR1 MGHRA and CDR2 YSYEKL. Trimming removed 6 bases from V and 8 bases from J, with 16 bases in between. This CDR3 contains 14 residues. CDR3 loop: CASRNSGERGELFF. The CDR3 DNA sequence: TGCGCCAGCAGGAATTCAGGGGAGAGGGGGGAGCTGTTTTTT.

The CDR3 loop reads CASSLGTRVNEQFF. CDR3 bases: TGCGCCAGCAGCCTGGGGACGCGGGTCAATGAGCAGTTCTTC. The rearrangement joins TRBV5-1 to TRBJ2-1, with D tentatively TRBD1 or TRBD2 (5 bases each). Trimming stripped 4 bases from V and 6 bases from J, with 14 bases between. The germline gives CDR1 SGHRS, CDR2 YFSETQ. CDR3 size: 14 residues.

This clone was counted only a few times. The chain employs TRBV2 and TRBJ1-1; no definite D call. V dropped 4 bases and J dropped 2 bases, with 8 bases sitting between them. CDR3 length: 13 amino acids. In germline, CDR1 is SNHLY, CDR2 FYNNEI. CDR3 nucleotides: TGTGCCAGCAGTGGGGCTTCAAACACTGAAGCTTTCTTT. This gives the protein CASSGASNTEAFF.

The chain combines TRBV9 with TRBJ2-1; TRBD1 agrees at 8 bases. The CDR3 sequence is 18 residues long. The trim removed 2 bases at V and 0 bases at J, leaving 10 bases unmatched. Germline V gene data show CDR1 as SGDLS and CDR2 as YYNGEE. For the CDR3, the DNA is TGTGCCAGCAGCGTCGGGGCAGGGGGCTTCCACTCCTACAATGAGCAGTTCTTC. Amino acid sequence: CASSVGAGGFHSYNEQFF.

The CDR3 protein is CASSLSSGTGRFGSYNEQFF. The CDR3 DNA is TGTGCCAGCAGCTTAAGCTCCGGGACAGGGAGGTTTGGATCCTACAATGAGCAGTTCTTC. This chain connects TRBV7-3 to TRBJ2-1, with TRBD1 matching 9 bases. The CDR3 length is 20 residues. Losses at the gene ends were 1 base for V and 1 base for J; bases not matched to a gene: 14. The germline V gene has CDR1 SGHTA and CDR2 FQGTGA. Using reference TRBV7-3 and TRBJ2-1 for the parts outside the CDR3, the full variable domain is GAGVSQTPSNKVTEKGKYVELRCDPISGHTALYWYRQSLGQGPEFLIYFQGTGAADDSGLPNDRFFAVRPEGSVSTLKIQRTERGDSAVYLCASSLSSGTGRFGSYNEQFFGPGTRLTVL.

The V gene is TRBV21-1, the J gene TRBJ2-3; the table's D call of TRBD2 was not tested on the DNA. TRBV21-1 is labeled a pseudogene. CDR3 length: 15 residues. CDR3 sequence: CASSKPGLAGDTQYF. CDR3 bases: TGTGCCAGCAGCAAACCGGGACTAGCGGGAGATACGCAGTATTTT.

J is TRBJ2-7 and V is TRBV4-3; the D gene is possibly TRBD2 (6 bases). Trimming shortened V by 4 bases and J by 0 bases, and 10 bases separated the two germline ends. This CDR3 is 14 amino acids long. Germline loops: CDR1 LGHNA, CDR2 YSLEER. CDR3 nucleotide sequence: TGCGCCAGCAGCCCGGGGGACGGCTCCTACGAGCAGTACTTC. As protein: CASSPGDGSYEQYF.

The CDR3 nucleotides are TGTGCCAGCAGCCGACGGACAGGGGGCCCGGGCGAGCAGTACTTC. It translates to CASSRRTGGPGEQYF. The rearrangement uses TRBV14 and TRBJ2-7; 11 positions agree with TRBD1. This CDR3 spans 15 amino acids. Germline loops: CDR1 SGHDN, CDR2 FVKESK. Germline trimming cut 4 bases from V and 6 bases from J; bases unmatched to any gene: 8.

The chain has TRBV7-7 and TRBJ1-6; perhaps TRBD1 as D (6 bases). The CDR3 sequence is 17 residues long. Trimming took 1 base from V and 0 from J, leaving 10 bases between them. Germline CDR1 and CDR2: SSHAT and FNYEAQ (reference sequence). CDR3 DNA sequence: TGTGCCAGCAGCTTAGAAACAGGGAGCTCCTATAATTCACCCCTCCACTTT. It codes for CASSLETGSSYNSPLHF.

The chain uses TRBV4-1 and TRBJ1-2; D gene ambiguous. This CDR3 is 15 amino acids long. Germline values: CDR1 MGHRA, CDR2 YSYEKL. V was pared by 4 bases and J by 2 bases, with 14 bases between. CDR3 coding DNA: TGCGCCAGCAGCCTATCTACCTCTCAAAACTATGGCTACACCTTC. This gives the protein CASSLSTSQNYGYTF.

The chain couples TRBV2 to TRBJ2-3, with TRBD1 identical over 9 bases. The germline V gene has CDR1 SNHLY and CDR2 FYNNEI. The CDR3 is 13 amino acids. The V segment lost 8 bases and the J segment 2 bases; nucleotides outside the gene matches: 2. CDR3 residues: CASGTGTTDTQYF. The CDR3 DNA reads as TGTGCCAGCGGGACAGGGACCACAGATACGCAGTATTTT.

CDR3 in DNA: TGTGCCAGCAGCGCCGGACAGGGCTTCAGCTACCCTTCCACCTACGAGCAGTACTTC. Translated, it gives CASSAGQGFSYPSTYEQYF. V gene TRBV9 combines with J gene TRBJ2-7; 8 nucleotides agree with TRBD1. Germline assignment: CDR1 SGDLS and CDR2 YYNGEE. The CDR3 loop spans 19 amino acids. Germline trimming cut 3 bases from V and 2 bases from J; bases unmatched to any gene: 19.

The chain recombines TRBV13 with TRBJ2-7; 8 bases align to TRBD1. Germline V gene lookup returns CDR1 PRHDT and CDR2 FYEKMQ (reference sequence). V was pared by 5 bases and J by 2 bases, with 8 bases of the junction left unmatched. This CDR3 region has 15 residues. The CDR3 sequence: CASSQRDRYTYEQYF. In DNA form, the CDR3 reads TGTGCCAGCAGCCAACGGGACAGGTATACCTACGAGCAGTACTTC.

The V call is TRBV5-1, the J call TRBJ2-1; 9 bases match TRBD2. CDR1 and CDR2 (germline): SGHRS, YFSETQ. The V segment lost 4 bases and the J segment 8 bases; nucleotides outside the gene matches: 10. The CDR3 consists of 15 residues. The CDR3 region has the DNA TGCGCCAGCAGCGTTCGACTAGCGGTCTTCGATGAGCAGTTCTTC. Amino acid sequence: CASSVRLAVFDEQFF.

This chain connects TRBV7-2 to TRBJ2-5; D is perhaps TRBD1 (9 bases). V dropped 4 bases and J dropped 5 bases, with 17 bases sitting between them. The germline gives CDR1 SGHTA, CDR2 FQGNSA. This CDR3 has 15 residues. The CDR3 loop is CASSSGGGTGETQYF. The CDR3 region has the DNA TGTGCCAGCAGCTCTGGCGGGGGGACAGGGGAGACCCAGTACTTC.

The rearrangement links TRBV5-1 to TRBJ1-1, with D maybe TRBD1 (5 bases). Germline V gene sequence: CDR1 SGHRS, CDR2 YFSETQ. V was shortened by 0 bases and J by 1 base, with 7 bases between the two germline ends. This CDR3 is built from 14 residues. The CDR3 DNA sequence: TGCGCCAGCAGCTTGGCAGGGTGGAACACTGAAGCTTTCTTT. This gives the protein CASSLAGWNTEAFF.

This clone was counted only a few times. The chain has TRBV9 and TRBJ2-3; TRBD1 agrees at 7 bases. The V and J ends lost 3 bases and 2 bases, in that order; junction bases with no gene match: 6. This CDR3 has 15 amino acids. CDR1 is SGDLS and CDR2 is YYNGEE in the germline V gene. Written as DNA, the CDR3 is TGTGCCAGCAGCGGGGAGACAGGGACCACAGATACGCAGTATTTT. It specifies CASSGETGTTDTQYF.

The chain joins TRBV7-6 to TRBJ2-7; perhaps TRBD1 as D (5 bases). The germline V gene has CDR1 SGHVS and CDR2 FNYEAQ. The CDR3 has 14 residues. V lost 1 base and J lost 1, with 8 bases in between. CDR3 nucleotides: TGTGCCAGCAGCTTAGTTAGGGGTTCCTACGAGCAGTACTTC. It codes for CASSLVRGSYEQYF.

This clone was observed once. The J gene is TRBJ2-1, the V gene TRBV11-3; no reliable D call. The V end lost 6 bases, the J end lost 8 bases, and 11 bases lay between the germline ends. Per germline, CDR1 SGHNT and CDR2 YENEEA. The CDR3 length is 12 residues. The CDR3 nucleotides are TGTGCCAGCAGTTCTAAGCGCGATGAGCAGTTCTTC. Its protein is CASSSKRDEQFF. Full variable domain (rest looked up from reference TRBV11-3 and TRBJ2-1): EAGVVQSPRYKIIEKKQPVAFWCNPISGHNTLYWYLQNLGQGPELLIRYENEEAVDDSQLPKDRFSAERLKGVDSTLKIQPAELGDSAVYLCASSSKRDEQFFGPGTRLTVL.

The chain links TRBV6-5 to TRBJ2-2; the match to TRBD1 covers 8 bases. This CDR3 contains 15 residues. Trimming removed 5 bases from V and 6 bases from J; junction bases left unmatched: 8. Germline V gene data show CDR1 as MNHEY and CDR2 as SVGAGI. This CDR3 is CASSRGQGRAGELFF. The CDR3 region has the DNA TGTGCCAGCAGTCGTGGACAGGGTCGGGCCGGGGAGCTGTTTTTT.

Only a few counts were recorded for this clone. The chain has TRBV5-1 and TRBJ2-3, with 7 positions matching TRBD1. The CDR3 spans 16 residues. With 1 base clipped from V and 2 bases from J, the junction kept 7 bases outside the gene matches. From germline, CDR1 is SGHRS and CDR2 YFSETQ. The CDR3 sequence: CASSLMPGTDTDTQYF. The CDR3 DNA reads TGCGCCAGCAGCTTGATGCCCGGGACAGACACAGATACGCAGTATTTT.

The rearrangement uses TRBV4-2 and TRBJ1-4, with 7 nucleotides matching TRBD1. Germline-derived CDR1 and CDR2 are LGHNA and YNFKEQ. With V trimmed by 2 bases and J by 3 bases, 3 bases remained unmatched. The CDR3 runs 15 residues. The CDR3 loop is CASSQTGTANEKLFF. DNA for the CDR3: TGTGCCAGCAGCCAAACCGGGACAGCTAATGAAAAACTGTTTTTT.

This chain connects TRBV11-2 to TRBJ1-2, with D perhaps matching TRBD1 (5 bases). Trimming took off 8 bases at V and 4 bases at J, with 23 bases between the two ends. The CDR3 spans 16 residues. The germline CDR1 and CDR2 sequences are SGHAT and FQNNGV. CDR3 nucleotides: TGTGCCAGCTCAGATCGTGGGGGGACGTTGGGCTATGGCTACACCTTC. Translated: CASSDRGGTLGYGYTF.

This chain uses TRBV6-6 with TRBJ1-5; 9 bases are shared with TRBD1. The ends lost 6 bases at V and 2 bases at J; junction bases unmatched: 8. The CDR3 is made up of 16 amino acids. Germline V gene lookup returns CDR1 MNHNY and CDR2 SVGAGI (reference sequence). The CDR3 region is CASSRDTGGGNQPQHF. CDR3 nucleotide sequence: TGTGCCAGCAGCCGAGATACAGGGGGCGGCAATCAGCCCCAGCATTTT.